This passage covers 4 T cell receptor beta chains from one sample sequenced in a study of blood T cell repertoires in COVID-19 (dated by TCRdb to 2020 to 2022). The method was the immunoSEQ multiplex PCR assay. As stored in TCRdb, this immuneACCESS dataset retains in-frame rearrangements with V and J assigned. A fraction of the clones does not appear; measured against another copy, unresolved V genes explain less than half of the discrepancy, and the remainder lacks a known reason. The sample table records about 66,000 clones; around 92% of these occur just once. The ten largest clones add up to 1.1% to 1.5% of the sample. The sequenced sample consisted of peripheral blood. The receptors originated from a man in his sixties with acute or convalescent COVID-19.

This clone was found once. The chain uses TRBV4-1 and TRBJ1-1; TRBD1 agrees at 7 bases. The CDR3 totals 13 residues. Trimming cost V 5 bases and J 4 bases; bases outside gene matches: 4. The germline V gene encodes CDR1 MGHRA and CDR2 YSYEKL. CDR3 DNA sequence: TGCGCCAGCAGCTACCGACAGGGCACTGAAGCTTTCTTT. Protein product: CASSYRQGTEAFF.

J is TRBJ1-6 and V is TRBV5-8; 9 nucleotides agree with TRBD1. Germline values: CDR1 SGHTS, CDR2 YDEGEE. This CDR3 is built from 15 residues. Trimming removed 2 bases from V and 10 bases from J; junction bases left unmatched: 7. The CDR3 DNA is TGTGCCAGCAGCTTAGGACAGGGGCAAGAATCACCCCTCCACTTT. Amino acids: CASSLGQGQESPLHF.

The chain couples TRBV7-8 to TRBJ1-1, with 9 nucleotides matching TRBD1. V was pared by 4 bases and J by 11 bases, with 11 bases of the junction left unmatched. Germline-derived CDR1 and CDR2 are SGHVS and FQNEAQ. The length of the CDR3 is 14 residues. DNA of the CDR3: TGTGCCAGCAGCTATCCGGGACAGGGTCTGACGGCTTTCTTT. Its translation: CASSYPGQGLTAFF.

The genes are TRBV9 and TRBJ1-1, with TRBD1 as a possible D gene (5 bases). V was cut by 0 bases and J by 0 bases, with 18 bases left in between. The CDR3 extends over 18 amino acids. Looked up from germline, CDR1 is SGDLS and CDR2 is YYNGEE. The CDR3 DNA reads as TGTGCCAGCAGCGTAGGCCCCCGTCCCGCAGGGATGAACACTGAAGCTTTCTTT. It specifies CASSVGPRPAGMNTEAFF.